This T cell receptor (beta chain) came from a study of cytomegalovirus exposure and HLA in healthy donors. General study results and limits: DRB1 showed the most TCR associations and HLA-C the fewest in a later analysis, as rates varied by HLA locus. In an earlier analysis, productive rearrangement rates for most beta V segments clustered near 90% or 30%.

With regard to this clone: Its matching antigen is unknown.

The study ran its PCR with 60 Vbeta and 13 Jbeta primers. The table came from immunoSEQ multiplex PCR; TCRdb's copy has only in-frame clones and leaves some out. The sample includes about 160,000 clones, over 75% of them seen just once. The CDR3 spans 16 residues. Trimming pared 2 bases from V and 0 bases from J, leaving 12 bases between. Germline V gives CDR1 SGHKS, CDR2 YYEKEE (reference sequence). Source material: PBMCs. This clonotype was sampled from a man aged 40-50 years in good health and CMV-seronegative. This chain connects TRBV5-5 to TRBJ1-3, with D perhaps TRBD1 (5 bases). CDR3 sequence reads: CASSFGAETSGNTIYF. CDR3 coding DNA: TGTGCCAGCAGCTTTGGGGCGGAGACCTCTGGAAACACCATATATTTT. Variable domain in full (rest from reference TRBV5-5 and TRBJ1-3): DAGVTQSPTHLIKTRGQQVTLRCSPISGHKSVSWYQQVLGQGPQFIFQYYEKEERGRGNFPDRFSARQFPNYSSELNVNALLLGDSALYLCASSFGAETSGNTIYFGEGSWLTVV.